Below are 26 T cell receptor beta chains sequenced from a single sample in a study of blood T cell repertoires in COVID-19. Sequencing was performed with immunoSEQ multiplex PCR; in TCRdb, only in-frame clones are kept and a portion is missing. The repertoire includes under 300,000 clones, roughly 90% of them detected once, and roughly 0.92% sits in the top ten. The sequenced sample was peripheral blood. The receptors shown here come from a woman in her forties who had recovered from COVID-19.

The rearrangement uses TRBV6-6 and TRBJ2-6; TRBD1 matches 8 bases. This CDR3 has 15 amino acids. The V gene end was trimmed by 6 bases and the J gene end by 2 bases; junction bases not matched to a gene: 3. Germline-derived CDR1 and CDR2 are MNHNY and SVGAGI (reference sequence). CDR3 nucleotides: TGTGCCAGCAGGACAGGGGATACTGGGGCCAACGTCCTGACTTTC. Its protein product is CASRTGDTGANVLTF.

CDR3 protein: CASSRDLNTYEQYF. Written as DNA, the CDR3 is TGCGCCAGCAGCCGGGACTTAAACACCTACGAGCAGTACTTC. The chain recombines TRBV5-1 with TRBJ2-7; D is possibly TRBD2 (6 bases). CDR3 length: 14 residues. V lost 4 bases to trimming and J lost 2 bases, with 13 bases between them. CDR1 is SGHRS, CDR2 YFSETQ, per germline.

The chain has TRBV19 and TRBJ1-3; D not certain. CDR1 LNHDA and CDR2 SQIVND come from the germline V gene (reference sequence). This CDR3 has 13 residues. V lost 3 bases, J lost 8 bases, and 11 bases lay in between. CDR3 coding DNA: TGTGCCAGTAGTATGGGCCTACTGGACACCATATATTTT. Translation: CASSMGLLDTIYF.

The chain joins TRBV11-2 to TRBJ1-1, with a tentative D call TRBD1 (5 bases). Deletions cut 1 base from V and 5 bases from J, with 14 bases between. Germline V gives CDR1 SGHAT, CDR2 FQNNGV. The CDR3 totals 15 residues. The DNA of the CDR3 is TGTGCCAGCAGCTTAGGGAGGGGAGAGGGGACTGAAGCTTTCTTT. Its protein is CASSLGRGEGTEAFF.

The CDR3 here is CASSRDRGQYF. CDR3 coding DNA: TGTGCCAGCAGCCGGGACAGGGGCCAGTACTTC. The chain is built from TRBV6-2 or TRBV6-3 and TRBJ2-7; 10 bases map to TRBD1. CDR3 size: 11 residues. V was clipped by 6 bases and J by 10 bases; unmatched bases: 3. Germline V gene sequence: CDR1 MNHEY, CDR2 SVGEGT.

This chain connects TRBV5-1 to TRBJ2-3, with 9 nucleotides matching TRBD2. This CDR3 has 17 amino acids. With 0 bases clipped from V and 9 bases from J, the junction kept 14 bases outside the gene matches. Germline values: CDR1 SGHRS, CDR2 YFSETQ. The CDR3 nucleotides are TGCGCCAGCAGCTTGGTTCCCGGCGGGAGGGACGGCGAGACGCAGTATTTT. It encodes CASSLVPGGRDGETQYF.

The chain has TRBV28 and TRBJ2-7; TRBD1 aligns across 8 bases. Trimming at V came to 7 bases and at J to 3 bases, leaving 8 bases not matched to a gene. Germline V lookup: CDR1 MDHEN, CDR2 SYDVKM. This CDR3 has 14 residues. CDR3 sequence (DNA): TGTGCCAGCAAACACAGGGGGGAGATCTACGAGCAGTACTTC. This encodes CASKHRGEIYEQYF. Full variable domain (outside the CDR3, taken from reference TRBV28 and TRBJ2-7): DVKVTQSSRYLVKRTGEKVFLECVQDMDHENMFWYRQDPGLGLRLIYFSYDVKMKEKGDIPEGYSVSREKKERFSLILESASTNQTSMYLCASKHRGEIYEQYFGPGTRLTVT.

The V gene is TRBV4-1, the J gene TRBJ2-1; D is unresolved. V was clipped by 0 bases and J by 0 bases, with 3 bases between them. The CDR3 contains 14 residues. Germline values: CDR1 MGHRA, CDR2 YSYEKL. CDR3 sequence reads: CASSQDSSYNEQFF. CDR3 in DNA: TGCGCCAGCAGCCAAGACAGCTCCTACAATGAGCAGTTCTTC.

The chain links TRBV11-3 to TRBJ2-7; TRBD1 aligns across 9 bases. V was clipped by 4 bases and J by 4 bases; unmatched bases: 8. The germline V gene encodes CDR1 SGHNT and CDR2 YENEEA. The CDR3 contains 15 residues. The CDR3 spells CASSWGTGGAYEQYF. The CDR3 DNA reads TGTGCCAGCAGCTGGGGAACAGGGGGCGCATACGAGCAGTACTTC.

The rearrangement joins TRBV30 to TRBJ1-1; weak D call: TRBD1 (5 bases). The V end was cut by 0 bases, the J end by 2 bases, with 7 bases between. Germline V lookup: CDR1 GTSNPN, CDR2 SVGIG (reference sequence). The CDR3 totals 13 residues. The CDR3 coding sequence is TGTGCCTGGAGTGTAGACAGTAACACTGAAGCTTTCTTT. It yields the protein CAWSVDSNTEAFF.

The chain recombines TRBV7-9 with TRBJ2-1; 7 bases agree with TRBD1. V dropped 0 bases and J dropped 4; count of bases not matched to a gene: 0. Germline CDR1 reads SEHNR; CDR2 reads FQNEAQ (reference sequence). The CDR3 contains 14 residues. The CDR3 sequence: CASSLAGQYNEQFF. CDR3 bases: TGTGCCAGCAGCTTAGCGGGACAGTACAATGAGCAGTTCTTC.

Written as DNA, the CDR3 is TGTGCCAGTAGTATTCCCCCGGGACAGGGGTCTGAGCAGTTCTTC. This codes for CASSIPPGQGSEQFF. The chain has TRBV19 and TRBJ2-1, with TRBD1 matching over 10 bases. This CDR3 is built from 15 residues. Germline V gene sequence: CDR1 LNHDA, CDR2 SQIVND (reference sequence). The V gene end was trimmed by 3 bases and the J gene end by 9 bases; junction bases not matched to a gene: 8.

The V and J genes are TRBV7-9 and TRBJ1-3, with D tentatively TRBD1 (6 bases). V was cut by 2 bases and J by 0 bases, with 17 bases left in between. CDR1 and CDR2 (germline): SEHNR, FQNEAQ (reference sequence). The CDR3 contains 18 residues. In DNA form, the CDR3 reads TGTGCCAGCAGCTTACTTCGGAGCCCGGACAGCTCTGGAAACACCATATATTTT. Translation gives CASSLLRSPDSSGNTIYF.

This rearrangement joins TRBV28 to TRBJ2-7, with TRBD2 matching 8 bases. Losses at the gene ends were 5 bases for V and 3 bases for J; bases not matched to a gene: 12. The germline V gene has CDR1 MDHEN and CDR2 SYDVKM. This CDR3 region has 16 residues. CDR3 sequence (DNA): TGTGCCAGCAGTCCTACCTTAGCGGGAACTCTCTACGAGCAGTACTTC. It specifies CASSPTLAGTLYEQYF.

This clone occurred a few times. For the CDR3, the DNA is TGTGCCAGCTCACCCCCGGGACTACCCAATGAGCAGTTCTTC. Amino acids: CASSPPGLPNEQFF. This rearrangement joins TRBV18 to TRBJ2-1, with 7 bases that match TRBD2. Germline CDR1 reads KGHSH; CDR2 reads LQKENI. V gave up 3 bases and J gave up 6 bases; unmatched junction bases: 5. There are 14 residues in the CDR3.

Regarding this clone: The sample has other DNA sequences that encode this CDR3 too. The chain links TRBV20-1 to TRBJ2-7; 8 nucleotides match TRBD2. V lost 3 bases and J lost 3; bases outside the gene matches: 4. Germline V gene lookup returns CDR1 DFQATT and CDR2 SNEGSKA (reference sequence). This CDR3 region has 13 residues. CDR3 sequence: CSASGLAGYEQYF. The DNA for the CDR3 is TGCAGTGCTAGTGGCCTAGCGGGCTACGAGCAGTACTTC.

The rearrangement uses TRBV2 and TRBJ2-1; D possibly corresponds to TRBD1 (7 bases). Germline CDR1 and CDR2: SNHLY and FYNNEI. The CDR3 has 15 residues. Trimming left V 5 bases short and J 5 bases short, with 16 bases between. Here the CDR3 reads CASSTEGQFHNEQFF. The DNA for the CDR3 is TGTGCCAGCAGTACGGAGGGACAGTTCCACAATGAGCAGTTCTTC.

V and J are TRBV6-5 and TRBJ2-7; possibly TRBD1 for D (5 bases). CDR3 size: 14 residues. Germline CDR1 MNHEY, CDR2 SVGAGI. The V gene lost 11 bases and the J gene lost 5 bases, with 22 bases spanning the gap. The CDR3 sequence: CAVHRRQVVDEQYF. CDR3 bases: TGTGCCGTTCACAGGCGGCAGGTGGTCGACGAGCAGTACTTC.

The chain carries TRBV6-5 and TRBJ1-5; 10 nucleotides align to TRBD1. In germline, CDR1 is MNHEY, CDR2 SVGAGI. This CDR3 has 15 amino acids. V was clipped by 6 bases and J by 5 bases; unmatched bases: 7. CDR3 loop: CASRPGQGRDQPQHF. CDR3 nucleotides: TGTGCCAGCAGGCCGGGACAGGGGAGGGATCAGCCCCAGCATTTT.

Note on this clone: Other DNA variants within this sample encode the same CDR3. This chain connects TRBV5-4 to TRBJ2-7; 10 positions agree with TRBD2. V dropped 0 bases and J dropped 6; count of bases not matched to a gene: 3. The germline V gene has CDR1 SGHNT and CDR2 YYREEE (reference sequence). The length of the CDR3 is 14 residues. CDR3 protein: CASSLGLAGGEQYF. The CDR3, as DNA: TGTGCCAGCAGCTTGGGACTAGCGGGCGGCGAGCAGTACTTC.

This clone was observed once. The rearrangement uses TRBV4-2 and TRBJ1-1; 7 positions agree with TRBD1. Germline values: CDR1 LGHNA, CDR2 YNFKEQ. This CDR3 contains 15 residues. With V trimmed by 0 bases and J by 6 bases, 7 bases remained unmatched. The CDR3 is CASSQEGQMFSEAFF. The CDR3 bases are TGTGCCAGCAGCCAAGAGGGACAGATGTTTTCTGAAGCTTTCTTT.

J is TRBJ2-1 and V is TRBV7-9; TRBD2 matches 7 bases. The CDR3 runs 18 residues. The V gene's germline CDR1 is SEHNR and CDR2 FQNEAQ (reference sequence). Trimming removed 1 base from V and 3 bases from J; junction bases left unmatched: 12. The chain's CDR3 is CASSLGGLGLADYNEQFF. The DNA for the CDR3 is TGTGCCAGCAGCTTAGGAGGGCTGGGTCTAGCGGACTACAATGAGCAGTTCTTC.

This chain connects TRBV18 to TRBJ2-7; 11 nucleotides match TRBD1. There are 14 residues in the CDR3. Germline V gene lookup returns CDR1 KGHSH and CDR2 LQKENI. V was clipped by 3 bases and J by 6 bases; unmatched bases: 4. CDR3 sequence reads: CASSPGQGGPEQYF. The CDR3 nucleotides read TGTGCCAGCTCACCGGGACAGGGGGGTCCCGAGCAGTACTTC.

This chain uses TRBV2 with TRBJ1-2; TRBD1 aligns across 9 bases. The junction had 12 bases not matched to a gene; V was cut back by 3 bases and J by 7 bases. The CDR3 totals 16 residues. Germline assignment: CDR1 SNHLY and CDR2 FYNNEI. CDR3: CASSEVIGTGNLGYTF. The CDR3 bases are TGTGCCAGCAGTGAGGTTATCGGGACAGGGAACCTTGGCTACACCTTC.

V is TRBV10-1 and J is TRBJ2-5; 11 nucleotides match TRBD2. Germline V gene sequence: CDR1 WNHNN, CDR2 SYGVQD (reference sequence). The CDR3 consists of 15 residues. The ends lost 2 bases at V and 5 bases at J; junction bases unmatched: 4. CDR3 amino acids: CASSEGLAGRETQYF. The CDR3 region has the DNA TGCGCCAGCAGTGAGGGACTAGCGGGTCGGGAGACCCAGTACTTC.

V is TRBV3-1 (or the pseudogene TRBV3-2) and J is TRBJ2-7, with TRBD1 identical over 9 bases. CDR3 length: 16 residues. V lost 6 bases and J lost 5; bases outside the gene matches: 14. Germline V gives CDR1 LGHDT, CDR2 YNNKEL (reference sequence). This CDR3 is CASSLNLGQGIHEQYF. CDR3 in DNA: TGTGCCAGCAGTTTAAACCTGGGACAGGGTATCCACGAGCAGTACTTC.